This entry concerns a single TCR beta chain. The antigen remains unidentified. This entry belongs to a study of T cell responses to AZD1222 COVID-19 vaccine. The data were produced by immunoSEQ multiplex PCR, yet TCRdb's version contains in-frame clones alone and is incomplete. The data contain 130,000 or so clones, 88% of them singletons. Notes on the study in general: Repertoires were obtained solely post-peak T cell response. There were vaccine-associated CD4 TCRs across spike, dominant at 160-218 and 743-854. Two AZD1222 doses significantly raised spike-specific TCR breadth and depth over controls. White British people made up most donors, females outnumbered males, and clonal diversity was possibly underestimated.

CDR1 and CDR2 (germline): MNHEY, SVGAGI. The germline V and J ends were trimmed by 4 bases and 10 bases, with 13 bases remaining between them. This CDR3 is 12 amino acids long. This clonotype originated in an adult who received the AZD1222 COVID-19 vaccine. This chain uses TRBV6-5 with TRBJ1-1; D uncertain. Sample: peripheral blood, taken 28 days after the second AZD1222 dose. Here the CDR3 DNA reads TGTGCCAGCAGTTCGCCGGGGAGCAGAGCTTTCTTT. It translates to CASSSPGSRAFF.